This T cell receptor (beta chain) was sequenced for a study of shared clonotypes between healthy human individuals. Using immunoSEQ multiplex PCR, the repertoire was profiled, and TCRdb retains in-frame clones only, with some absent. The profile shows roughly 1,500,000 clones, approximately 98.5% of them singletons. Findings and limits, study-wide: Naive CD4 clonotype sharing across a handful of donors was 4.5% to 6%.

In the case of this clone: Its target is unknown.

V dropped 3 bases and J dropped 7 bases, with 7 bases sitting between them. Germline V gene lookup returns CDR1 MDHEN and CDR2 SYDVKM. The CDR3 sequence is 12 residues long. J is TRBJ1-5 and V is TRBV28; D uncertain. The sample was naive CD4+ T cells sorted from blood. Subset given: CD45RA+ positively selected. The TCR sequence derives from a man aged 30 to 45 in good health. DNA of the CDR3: TGTGCCAGCAGTTTTCGGGCGCAGCCCCAGCATTTT. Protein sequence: CASSFRAQPQHF.